The T cell receptor (beta chain) under discussion was sequenced for a study of Graves' ophthalmopathy and Graves' hyperthyroidism. Findings and limits, study-wide: The model achieved roughly 69% sensitivity and around 78% specificity for ophthalmopathy progression. Most thyroid-expanded clonotypes exceeding 0.001 frequency were also found in blood.

From fresh peripheral blood, 8 to 10 ml in volume, the PBMCs were obtained. TCR beta CDR3 amplification used RNA transcripts. Following a first-round RT-PCR that used HTBI primers, a second-round multiplex PCR was carried out. TCRdb re-derived calls from the multiplex PCR reads in MiXCR, one entry per CDR3 protein. The sample shows roughly 420,000 distinct CDR3 sequences, over 20% of them seen only once. Comment on this clonotype: Its antigen is unknown.

Trimming took 4 bases from V and 0 from J, leaving 11 bases between them. This CDR3 is 14 amino acids long. Germline assignment: CDR1 SGHRS and CDR2 YFSETQ. The receptor's source is a woman under 30 with stable Graves' hyperthyroidism. The genes are TRBV5-1 and TRBJ2-7; D remains ambiguous. Material: peripheral blood. In DNA form, the CDR3 reads TGCGCCAGCAGCCCCAGGTTTAGCTCCTACGAGCAGTACTTC. This codes for CASSPRFSSYEQYF.